This TCR beta chain was sequenced during a study of cytomegalovirus exposure and HLA in healthy donors. The PCR contained 60 Vbeta and 13 Jbeta primers. Libraries were prepared by immunoSEQ multiplex PCR; TCRdb keeps only in-frame clonotypes and omits some of them. The data show under 200,000 clones, 65% to 70% seen once. Remarks on this clone: A junction end diverges from the germline sequence, so it may reflect a read error.

CDR1 is MNHNS and CDR2 is SASEGT in the germline V gene. This CDR3 spans 13 amino acids. The clonotype originates from a woman younger than 30 in good health and CMV-seropositive. The chain recombines TRBV6-1 with TRBJ2-1; no firm D call. Sequenced: PBMCs. CDR3 DNA sequence: TGTGCCAGCAGAGAAGTTAGTAGCAATGAGCAGTTCTTC. This translates into CASREVSSNEQFF.